The sequence of this T cell receptor (beta chain) was determined in a study of T cells in women clearing cervical HPV infection. Study in general: Donors had HPV16-related CIN3 or worse; 2 had invasive cancer.

HPV was found by MY09/MY11 PCR and dot-blot genotyping. In regard to this clone: Other nucleotide sequences from this sample produce the same CDR3.

Repertoires were generated with immunoSEQ multiplex PCR, while TCRdb's copy carries only in-frame clones and drops some. The sample yields around 31,000 clones, of which the top ten take up 4.2%. The sequence was collected from a woman aged 18 to 75 with a cervical HPV16 infection that either progressed to CIN3+ or cleared (not recorded which). Sequenced material: blood buffy coat.

The CDR3 DNA, read in part, is TGCAGTGCTAGGCAGGGAGCGTCAGGGGCCAACGTC. Protein sequence: CSARQGASGANV. The CDR3 reads in full as CSARQGASGANVLTF. The rearrangement joins TRBV20-1 to TRBJ2-6; perhaps D is TRBD1 or TRBD2 (5 bases each). The read halts 3 residues ahead of the CDR3 end, with the missing end drawn from the germline J gene. The CDR3 runs to 15 residues. V was trimmed by 3 bases and J by 4 bases, leaving 13 bases between them. Germline V gives CDR1 DFQATT, CDR2 SNEGSKA (reference sequence).